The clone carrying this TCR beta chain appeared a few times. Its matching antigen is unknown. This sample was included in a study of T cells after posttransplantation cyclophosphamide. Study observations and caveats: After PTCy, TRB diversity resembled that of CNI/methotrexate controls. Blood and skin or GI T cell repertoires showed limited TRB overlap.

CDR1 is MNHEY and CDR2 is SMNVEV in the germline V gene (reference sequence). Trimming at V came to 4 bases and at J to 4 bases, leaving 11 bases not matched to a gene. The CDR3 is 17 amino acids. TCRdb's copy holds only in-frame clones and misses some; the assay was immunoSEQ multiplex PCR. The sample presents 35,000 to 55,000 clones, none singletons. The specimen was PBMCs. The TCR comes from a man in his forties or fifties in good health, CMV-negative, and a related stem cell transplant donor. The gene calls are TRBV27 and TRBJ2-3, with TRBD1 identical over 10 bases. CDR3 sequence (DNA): TGTGCCAGCAGTTCGCGCCGGACAGGGGGGAGGTCAGATACGCAGTATTTT. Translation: CASSSRRTGGRSDTQYF.